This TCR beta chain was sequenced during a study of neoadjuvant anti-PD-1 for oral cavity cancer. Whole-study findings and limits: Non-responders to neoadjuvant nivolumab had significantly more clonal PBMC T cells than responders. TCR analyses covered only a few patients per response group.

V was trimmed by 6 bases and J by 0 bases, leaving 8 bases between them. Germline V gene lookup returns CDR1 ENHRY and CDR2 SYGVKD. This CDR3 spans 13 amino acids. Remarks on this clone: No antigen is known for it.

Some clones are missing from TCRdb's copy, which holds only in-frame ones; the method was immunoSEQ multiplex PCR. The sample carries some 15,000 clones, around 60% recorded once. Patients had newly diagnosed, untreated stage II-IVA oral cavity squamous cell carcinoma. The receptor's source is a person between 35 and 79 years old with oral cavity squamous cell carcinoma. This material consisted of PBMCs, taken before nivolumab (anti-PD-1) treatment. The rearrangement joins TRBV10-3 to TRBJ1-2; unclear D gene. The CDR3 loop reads CAISGAPNYGYTF. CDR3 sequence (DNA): TGTGCCATCAGCGGTGCCCCTAACTATGGCTACACCTTC.